What follows describes a single T cell receptor beta chain. The antigen remains unidentified. This table comes from immunoSEQ multiplex PCR, and its TCRdb copy is limited to in-frame clones, with some not included. The table has 95,000 to 130,000 clones, around nine tenths seen once; the top ten hold 1.6%. The data were taken from a study of T cell responses to AZD1222 COVID-19 vaccine. Study-level points and caveats: Spike-wide coverage was observed for vaccine-associated CD4 TCRs, with dominant responses at 160-218 and 743-854. In the spike-specific TCR repertoire, nearly half reportedly target unmutated variant regions. Increases in Spike-specific TCR breadth and depth were seen after two AZD1222 doses. Donors were chiefly white British, with a greater number of females, and clonal diversity was perhaps underestimated.

The CDR3 spans 16 residues. Germline assignment: CDR1 LGHDT and CDR2 YNNKEL (reference sequence). The V end was cut by 3 bases, the J end by 3 bases, with 15 bases between. The TCR sequence derives from an adult who received the AZD1222 COVID-19 vaccine. This material consisted of peripheral blood, taken 28 days after the second AZD1222 dose. This chain joins TRBV3-1 (or the pseudogene TRBV3-2) and TRBJ1-3; a possible D gene is TRBD1 (5 bases). CDR3 nucleotides: TGTGCCAGCAGCCAGGGCAAGGGGCCGGGTGGAAACACCATATATTTT. Translated: CASSQGKGPGGNTIYF.